Here is one TCR beta chain with its context. Its antigen is as yet unknown. This CDR3 is 9 amino acids long. V dropped 7 bases and J dropped 8 bases, with 6 bases sitting between them. CDR1 is SGHNT, CDR2 YYREEE, per germline (reference sequence). Measured with immunoSEQ multiplex PCR; TCRdb has only the in-frame clones, and not every one. The data contain a few hundred thousand clones, 80% to 90% of them singletons. The treatment here: about 20 received Ad26.COV2.S at low or high dose, single or two shots; roughly five received placebo; per-sample allocation not given. Samples analyzed were those drawn on day 63 after the first vaccine or placebo injection. The record originates from a study of Ad26.COV2.S vaccination and SARS-CoV-2 variants. Study conclusions and caveats: The TCR breadth and depth analyses may have understated or missed part of the total T cell responses.

This chain joins TRBV5-4 and TRBJ1-2; D remains unclear. The material was peripheral blood, obtained in a trial of Ad26.COV2.S vaccine versus placebo. The TCR was taken from a person between 18 and 65 years old who received the Ad26.COV2.S COVID-19 vaccine or a placebo. CDR3 region: CASPVGYTF. The CDR3 DNA follows: TGTGCCAGCCCGGTGGGCTACACCTTC.